The T cell receptor beta chain described here comes from a study of cytomegalovirus exposure and HLA in healthy donors. Overall study findings and caveats: Subsequent analysis revealed that first-cohort TCR clusters tended to co-occur in the roughly 120 validation repertoires. The study recorded 164 TCR beta chains that were cytomegalovirus-associated. Accounts indicate the classifier identified cytomegalovirus status with strong specificity and sensitivity.

Data came from immunoSEQ multiplex PCR; TCRdb stores just in-frame clones and leaves some out. The sample lists 75,000 to 85,000 clones; approximately 91% were seen once. A note on this clone: Its target is not known.

The CDR3 totals 13 residues. Trimming removed 5 bases from V and 7 bases from J, with 12 bases in between. CDR1 ENHRY and CDR2 SYGVKD come from the germline V gene. The receptor was derived from a man aged 30 to 45 in good health and CMV-seronegative. The sequenced sample was PBMCs. The genes are TRBV10-3 and TRBJ1-5, with D tentatively TRBD1 (5 bases). The CDR3 coding sequence is TGTGCCATCAGTCAGGGATCAGGGCAGCCCCAGCATTTT. Translated: CAISQGSGQPQHF.